This is a list of T cell receptor beta chains from one sample in a study of blood T cell repertoires in COVID-19. Some clones are missing from TCRdb's copy, which holds only in-frame ones; the method was immunoSEQ multiplex PCR. The repertoire holds just over 300,000 clones, with approximately 88% as singletons. Sequencing was carried out using PBMCs or T cells enriched from blood (not recorded which). The receptors here all came from a woman aged 18-29 years who had recovered from COVID-19. CDR3s include the opening cysteine and the closing phenylalanine or tryptophan. The order of the fields is V gene, clone size, D gene, J gene, CDR3 DNA, CDR3 protein. D genes are given only for firm matches. Expanded clones are given a class, and other clones once, few, many or no size at all.

V gene: TRBV2
clone size: NA
D gene: TRBD2
J gene: TRBJ2-5
CDR3 DNA: TGTGCCAGCAGTGAAATCCTAGCGGGGGGGCAAGAGACCCAGTACTTC
CDR3 protein: CASSEILAGGQETQYF

V gene: TRBV11-2
clone size: NA
D gene: NA
J gene: TRBJ1-2
CDR3 DNA: TGTGCCAGCAGCTTCAGTACCCGCTGGGGCTACACCTTC
CDR3 protein: CASSFSTRWGYTF

V gene: TRBV7-3
clone size: NA
D gene: NA
J gene: TRBJ2-1
CDR3 DNA: TGTGCCAGCAGCTCCGGTTCCTTTGGGGGGACCTACAATGAGCAGTTCTTC
CDR3 protein: CASSSGSFGGTYNEQFF

V gene: TRBV2
clone size: NA
D gene: TRBD1
J gene: TRBJ1-2
CDR3 DNA: TGTGCCAGCAGCCCGGGACAGGGGGCTGGTGGCTACACCTTC
CDR3 protein: CASSPGQGAGGYTF

V gene: TRBV9
clone size: NA
D gene: NA
J gene: TRBJ1-1
CDR3 DNA: TGTGCCAGCAGCGTTTCAGGGTCGAACACTGAAGCTTTCTTT
CDR3 protein: CASSVSGSNTEAFF

V gene: TRBV5-1
clone size: NA
D gene: TRBD1
J gene: TRBJ2-5
CDR3 DNA: TGCGCCAGCAGGCTGGTAGGGGGCGGAGAGACCCAGTACTTC
CDR3 protein: CASRLVGGGETQYF

V gene: TRBV5-1
clone size: once
D gene: TRBD1
J gene: TRBJ2-3
CDR3 DNA: TGCGCCAGCAGCCCGGGACAGGTCACAGATACGCAGTATTTT
CDR3 protein: CASSPGQVTDTQYF

V gene: TRBV27
clone size: NA
D gene: NA
J gene: TRBJ1-1
CDR3 DNA: TGTGCCAGCAGTTTGGGGTGGGGGGACACTGAAGCTTTCTTT
CDR3 protein: CASSLGWGDTEAFF

V gene: TRBV10-3
clone size: many
D gene: TRBD1
J gene: TRBJ1-2
CDR3 DNA: TGTGCCATCCGGGGATCGGGGACAGTCTATGGCTACACCTTC
CDR3 protein: CAIRGSGTVYGYTF

V gene: TRBV4-3
clone size: NA
D gene: NA
J gene: TRBJ1-2
CDR3 DNA: TGCGCCAGCAGCCAAAACAGGCCGGATAACTATGGCTACACCTTC
CDR3 protein: CASSQNRPDNYGYTF

V gene: TRBV20-1
clone size: NA
D gene: NA
J gene: TRBJ2-5
CDR3 DNA: TGCAGTGCTAGTGGGCTTTGGGAGACCCAGTACTTC
CDR3 protein: CSASGLWETQYF

V gene: TRBV6-5
clone size: few
D gene: NA
J gene: TRBJ1-2
CDR3 DNA: TGTGCCAGCAGCGCGCGGGGCTCGGGCTATGGCTACACCTTC
CDR3 protein: CASSARGSGYGYTF

V gene: TRBV6-2/TRBV6-3
clone size: few
D gene: TRBD1
J gene: TRBJ2-7
CDR3 DNA: TGTGCCAGCAGTGCGCCGGGACAGGGTTTGGCCGAGCAGTACTTC
CDR3 protein: CASSAPGQGLAEQYF

V gene: TRBV7-9
clone size: few
D gene: TRBD1
J gene: TRBJ2-5
CDR3 DNA: TGTGCCAGCAGCTTGACAGGGGCGGAGACCCAGTACTTC
CDR3 protein: CASSLTGAETQYF

V gene: TRBV19
clone size: NA
D gene: NA
J gene: TRBJ2-2
CDR3 DNA: TGTGCCAGTAGTATCATCACCGGGGAGCTGTTTTTT
CDR3 protein: CASSIITGELFF

V gene: TRBV9
clone size: NA
D gene: TRBD2
J gene: TRBJ2-1
CDR3 DNA: TGTGCCAGCAGCGTATTAGCGGGGGGGGCTCCCTCCTACAATGAGCAGTTCTTC
CDR3 protein: CASSVLAGGAPSYNEQFF

V gene: TRBV5-6
clone size: NA
D gene: NA
J gene: TRBJ1-2
CDR3 DNA: TGTGCCAGCAGCCGAACGGGGACACAGCGAAACTATGGCTACACCTTC
CDR3 protein: CASSRTGTQRNYGYTF

V gene: TRBV7-2
clone size: NA
D gene: NA
J gene: TRBJ2-7
CDR3 DNA: TGTGCCAGCAGCTTACAGTCTAGGGCAGGGATCGACGAGCAGTACTTC
CDR3 protein: CASSLQSRAGIDEQYF

V gene: TRBV20-1
clone size: NA
D gene: TRBD1
J gene: TRBJ2-5
CDR3 DNA: TGCAGTGCTAGTAGCAGGGGGAAACTTAACGGAGAGACCCAGTACTTC
CDR3 protein: CSASSRGKLNGETQYF

V gene: TRBV5-8
clone size: NA
D gene: NA
J gene: TRBJ1-2
CDR3 DNA: TGTGCCAGCAAAACAGGGAATAACTATGGCTACACCTTC
CDR3 protein: CASKTGNNYGYTF

V gene: TRBV4-3
clone size: NA
D gene: NA
J gene: TRBJ1-2
CDR3 DNA: TGCGCCAGCAGCCAAGCCCAGGTACAGGACCCTAACTATGGCTACACCTTC
CDR3 protein: CASSQAQVQDPNYGYTF

V gene: TRBV5-6
clone size: NA
D gene: NA
J gene: TRBJ2-7
CDR3 DNA: TGTGCCAGCAGCATGCAGGGACAAAGAAGCTCCTACGAGCAGTACTTC
CDR3 protein: CASSMQGQRSSYEQYF

V gene: TRBV28
clone size: NA
D gene: TRBD1
J gene: TRBJ2-1
CDR3 DNA: TGTGCCAGCGACAGGGGTTCCTACAATGAGCAGTTCTTC
CDR3 protein: CASDRGSYNEQFF

V gene: TRBV27
clone size: NA
D gene: NA
J gene: TRBJ1-1
CDR3 DNA: TGTGCCAGCAGTCCAAACAGGGATTCCACTGAAGCTTTCTTT
CDR3 protein: CASSPNRDSTEAFF

V gene: TRBV21-1
clone size: NA
D gene: NA
J gene: TRBJ2-1
CDR3 DNA: TGTGCCAGCAGCAAAGCGGGATCGACGGGAACCTACAATGAGCAGTTCTTC
CDR3 protein: CASSKAGSTGTYNEQFF

V gene: TRBV28
clone size: NA
D gene: TRBD1
J gene: TRBJ1-1
CDR3 DNA: TGTGCCAGCAGCACCACAGGGGTTAGGCTGAACACTGAAGCTTTCTTT
CDR3 protein: CASSTTGVRLNTEAFF

V gene: TRBV3-1/TRBV3-2
clone size: once
D gene: TRBD2
J gene: TRBJ2-5
CDR3 DNA: TGTGCCAGCAGCCGAAGAGTAGCGGGGGGGCGAGAGACCCAGTACTTC
CDR3 protein: CASSRRVAGGRETQYF

V gene: TRBV7-2
clone size: NA
D gene: NA
J gene: TRBJ2-7
CDR3 DNA: TGTGCCAGCAGCTTAGCACCGAGGGCCGGCGAGCAGTACTTC
CDR3 protein: CASSLAPRAGEQYF

V gene: TRBV7-8
clone size: NA
D gene: TRBD1
J gene: TRBJ2-7
CDR3 DNA: TGTGCCAGCAGCCCCGAGTTTCAAGGGGGCGCGGACGAGCAGTACTTC
CDR3 protein: CASSPEFQGGADEQYF

V gene: TRBV6-5
clone size: NA
D gene: TRBD1
J gene: TRBJ2-7
CDR3 DNA: TGTGCCAGCAGTTACTCTACCGGGACAGTGGGTTACGAGCAGTACTTC
CDR3 protein: CASSYSTGTVGYEQYF

V gene: TRBV4-1
clone size: NA
D gene: NA
J gene: TRBJ1-3
CDR3 DNA: TGCGCCAGCAGCCAAGAAAACTCATTCTCTGGAAACACCATATATTTT
CDR3 protein: CASSQENSFSGNTIYF

V gene: TRBV4-3
clone size: NA
D gene: TRBD1
J gene: TRBJ2-5
CDR3 DNA: TGCGCCAGCAGCCAGGGACAGGGAGGCGAGACCCAGTACTTC
CDR3 protein: CASSQGQGGETQYF

V gene: TRBV29-1
clone size: NA
D gene: NA
J gene: TRBJ2-3
CDR3 DNA: TGCAGCGTTGATACCTCTGGAGGAGATACGCAGTATTTT
CDR3 protein: CSVDTSGGDTQYF

V gene: TRBV9
clone size: NA
D gene: NA
J gene: TRBJ2-2
CDR3 DNA: TGTGCCAGCAGATATCCGGGGGAGCTGTTTTTT
CDR3 protein: CASRYPGELFF

V gene: TRBV27
clone size: NA
D gene: TRBD1
J gene: TRBJ2-1
CDR3 DNA: TGTGCCAGCAGTTTTGAAGGACAGGTTGACTACAATGAGCAGTTCTTC
CDR3 protein: CASSFEGQVDYNEQFF

V gene: TRBV3-1/TRBV3-2
clone size: NA
D gene: TRBD1
J gene: TRBJ1-2
CDR3 DNA: TGTGCCAGCAGTCCCGGGACAGGGGGCGGTTACTATGGCTACACCTTC
CDR3 protein: CASSPGTGGGYYGYTF

V gene: TRBV28
clone size: NA
D gene: NA
J gene: TRBJ1-2
CDR3 DNA: TGTGCCAGCAGTTTAAGGCAGGGCTATGGCTACACCTTC
CDR3 protein: CASSLRQGYGYTF

V gene: TRBV10-3
clone size: NA
D gene: TRBD2
J gene: TRBJ2-5
CDR3 DNA: TGTGCCATCAGTGGGAGCGGGAGCTGGGGGACCCAGTACTTC
CDR3 protein: CAISGSGSWGTQYF

V gene: TRBV25-1
clone size: NA
D gene: TRBD2
J gene: TRBJ2-1
CDR3 DNA: TGTGCCAGCAAGGGGACTAGTGTTAGTGAGCAGTTCTTC
CDR3 protein: CASKGTSVSEQFF

V gene: TRBV7-6
clone size: NA
D gene: TRBD1
J gene: TRBJ1-1
CDR3 DNA: TGTGCCAGCAGCCGTAACCTTGGACAGGGAAGTGAAGCTTTCTTT
CDR3 protein: CASSRNLGQGSEAFF

V gene: TRBV9
clone size: NA
D gene: NA
J gene: TRBJ1-2
CDR3 DNA: TGTGCCAGCAGCGTATCTGGGGCTTATGGCTACACCTTC
CDR3 protein: CASSVSGAYGYTF

V gene: TRBV15
clone size: NA
D gene: TRBD1
J gene: TRBJ1-5
CDR3 DNA: TGTGCCACCAGCAGAGTGGGACAGGGGAATCAGCCCCAGCATTTT
CDR3 protein: CATSRVGQGNQPQHF

V gene: TRBV3-1/TRBV3-2
clone size: once
D gene: NA
J gene: TRBJ1-6
CDR3 DNA: TGTGCCAGCAGCCGTCGAGAGTCCGACTATAATTCACCCCTCCACTTT
CDR3 protein: CASSRRESDYNSPLHF

V gene: TRBV7-8
clone size: NA
D gene: NA
J gene: TRBJ2-1
CDR3 DNA: TGTGCCAGCAGCCGGGTTTCGGGTGAGCAGTTCTTC
CDR3 protein: CASSRVSGEQFF

V gene: TRBV5-1
clone size: NA
D gene: TRBD1
J gene: TRBJ2-7
CDR3 DNA: TGCGCCAGCAGCTTGGGGTTGACAGGGAGTAGCTACGAGCAGTACTTC
CDR3 protein: CASSLGLTGSSYEQYF

V gene: TRBV28
clone size: NA
D gene: TRBD1
J gene: TRBJ2-1
CDR3 DNA: TGTGCCAGCAGTCTGACAGGGGACAATGAGCAGTTCTTC
CDR3 protein: CASSLTGDNEQFF

V gene: TRBV19
clone size: NA
D gene: NA
J gene: TRBJ1-4
CDR3 DNA: TGTGCCAGTAACGGTCAGGCGGGTGAAAAACTGTTTTTT
CDR3 protein: CASNGQAGEKLFF

V gene: TRBV28
clone size: NA
D gene: NA
J gene: TRBJ1-2
CDR3 DNA: TGTGCCAGCAGTTTGGTGGGCTTATATGGCTACACCTTC
CDR3 protein: CASSLVGLYGYTF

V gene: TRBV2
clone size: NA
D gene: TRBD1
J gene: TRBJ1-2
CDR3 DNA: TGTGCCCGCCTGAAGACAGTGACAGGGAGAAGCTACACCTTC
CDR3 protein: CARLKTVTGRSYTF

V gene: TRBV4-2
clone size: NA
D gene: TRBD2
J gene: TRBJ2-3
CDR3 DNA: TGTGCCAGCAGCCAAGATCCTCCAGCGGGGGGGTCAGATACGCAGTATTTT
CDR3 protein: CASSQDPPAGGSDTQYF

V gene: TRBV24-1
clone size: NA
D gene: NA
J gene: TRBJ2-5
CDR3 DNA: TGTGCCACCAGTGAGGCCGGGCGGGGGACCCAGTACTTC
CDR3 protein: CATSEAGRGTQYF

V gene: TRBV6-2/TRBV6-3
clone size: NA
D gene: TRBD2
J gene: TRBJ2-1
CDR3 DNA: TGTGCCAGCAGTTACAGGTCTAGCGGGGGGGCAAATGAGCAGTTCTTC
CDR3 protein: CASSYRSSGGANEQFF

V gene: TRBV7-2
clone size: NA
D gene: NA
J gene: TRBJ2-2
CDR3 DNA: TGTGCCAGCAGCTTAGCTGCAGGCAACACCGGGGAGCTGTTTTTT
CDR3 protein: CASSLAAGNTGELFF

V gene: TRBV2
clone size: NA
D gene: TRBD2
J gene: TRBJ2-7
CDR3 DNA: TGTGCCAGCTATAGCGGGGGGGTCGACGAGCAGTACTTC
CDR3 protein: CASYSGGVDEQYF

V gene: TRBV11-1
clone size: once
D gene: NA
J gene: TRBJ2-2
CDR3 DNA: TGTGCCAGCAGCTTAGCGGAGGGATCCGGGGAGCTGTTTTTT
CDR3 protein: CASSLAEGSGELFF

V gene: TRBV11-2
clone size: NA
D gene: NA
J gene: TRBJ1-1
CDR3 DNA: TGTGCCAGCAGCCCCTTCACTAGAACCGTGAACACTGAAGCTTTCTTT
CDR3 protein: CASSPFTRTVNTEAFF